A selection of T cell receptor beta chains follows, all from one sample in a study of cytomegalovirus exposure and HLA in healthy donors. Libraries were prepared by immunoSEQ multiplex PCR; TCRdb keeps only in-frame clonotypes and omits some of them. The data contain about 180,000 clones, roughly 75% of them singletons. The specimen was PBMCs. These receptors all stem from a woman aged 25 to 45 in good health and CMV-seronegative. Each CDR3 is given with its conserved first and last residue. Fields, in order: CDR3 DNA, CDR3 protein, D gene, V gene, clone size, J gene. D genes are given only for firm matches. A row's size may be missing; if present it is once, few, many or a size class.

DNA: TGCGCCAGCAGCTTGGAGGGGGGGGGATTCACAGATACGCAGTATTTT; CDR3: CASSLEGGGFTDTQYF; D: .; V: TRBV5-1; size: .; J: TRBJ2-3
DNA: TGTGCCAGCAGCCCCCTAGGAGGATCTAACTATGGCTACACCTTC; CDR3: CASSPLGGSNYGYTF; D: .; V: TRBV7-2; size: .; J: TRBJ1-2
DNA: TGTGCCAGCTCACCACAGGACAGGGAGGTCCGGGACGAGCAGTACTTC; CDR3: CASSPQDREVRDEQYF; D: TRBD1; V: TRBV18; size: .; J: TRBJ2-7
DNA: TGTGCCAGTAGTATAGGAGGGGGCATAAGTAATTCACCCCTCCACTTT; CDR3: CASSIGGGISNSPLHF; D: TRBD1; V: TRBV19; size: few; J: TRBJ1-6
DNA: TGTGCCAGCAGCGTGACTGCAGGGGACTATGGCTACACCTTC; CDR3: CASSVTAGDYGYTF; D: .; V: TRBV9; size: .; J: TRBJ1-2
DNA: TGTGCCAGCAGCCAGACCGGGACAGGGCTTGCCTATGGCTACACCTTC; CDR3: CASSQTGTGLAYGYTF; D: TRBD1; V: TRBV4-2; size: .; J: TRBJ1-2
DNA: TGTGCCAGTAGTATAAAAGGGAGGGACTCCCGCCTCGAGCAGTACTTC; CDR3: CASSIKGRDSRLEQYF; D: TRBD2; V: TRBV19; size: .; J: TRBJ2-7
DNA: TGTGCCAGCAGTTACTTCGGTAACACTGAAGCTTTCTTT; CDR3: CASSYFGNTEAFF; D: .; V: TRBV6-6; size: .; J: TRBJ1-1
DNA: TGCGCCAGCAGCCAAGTACCCCAGGGGGGCTATGGCTACACCTTC; CDR3: CASSQVPQGGYGYTF; D: TRBD1; V: TRBV4-1; size: .; J: TRBJ1-2
DNA: TGTGCCAGCGCTCATCGGGGGGTAGCCGGGGAGCTGTTTTTT; CDR3: CASAHRGVAGELFF; D: TRBD2; V: TRBV9; size: .; J: TRBJ2-2
DNA: TGTGCCAGCAGCTCCTGGACAGGGGCGGGCACTGAAGCTTTCTTT; CDR3: CASSSWTGAGTEAFF; D: TRBD1; V: TRBV5-6; size: .; J: TRBJ1-1
DNA: TGTGCCAGCAGCCTGGACAGGCACACTGAAGCTTTCTTT; CDR3: CASSLDRHTEAFF; D: TRBD1; V: TRBV16; size: .; J: TRBJ1-1
DNA: TGTGCCAGCAGCTTCCTCGGGGCTGGGGCCAACGTCCTGACTTTC; CDR3: CASSFLGAGANVLTF; D: .; V: TRBV7-9; size: .; J: TRBJ2-6
DNA: TGTGCTAGTGCCGCGGTTGGCCGTCAGCCCCAGCATTTT; CDR3: CASAAVGRQPQHF; D: .; V: TRBV12-5; size: .; J: TRBJ1-5
DNA: TGTGCCAGCAGCGTAGCTATTAGCGGGGGTGACCAAGAGACCCAGTACTTC; CDR3: CASSVAISGGDQETQYF; D: TRBD2; V: TRBV9; size: .; J: TRBJ2-5
DNA: TGTGCCTGGAGGGCGACGGGGAACACTGAAGCTTTCTTT; CDR3: CAWRATGNTEAFF; D: .; V: TRBV30; size: .; J: TRBJ1-1
DNA: TGTGCCAGCAGCTTTCGGGCAGGGCCCACTGAAGCTTTCTTT; CDR3: CASSFRAGPTEAFF; D: .; V: TRBV13; size: .; J: TRBJ1-1
DNA: TGTGCCAGCAGCGTAGCTGCAGTAGGACAGTTTGAAGAGACCCAGTACTTC; CDR3: CASSVAAVGQFEETQYF; D: .; V: TRBV9; size: .; J: TRBJ2-5
DNA: TGTGCCAGCAGCTTACTCGGGGGGGCAGGGGAGACCCAGTACTTC; CDR3: CASSLLGGAGETQYF; D: TRBD2; V: TRBV7-9; size: .; J: TRBJ2-5
DNA: TGCGCCAGCAGCCCCGGGGGGGGGCTTGAGGACGCGCTGTTTTTT; CDR3: CASSPGGGLEDALFF; D: .; V: TRBV4-1; size: .; J: TRBJ1-4
DNA: TGTGCCAGCAGTTTAGGGAGAATTGATGGCTACACCTTC; CDR3: CASSLGRIDGYTF; D: .; V: TRBV27; size: .; J: TRBJ1-2
DNA: TGTGCCTGGAGTGGGTCGAGGAATCAGCCCCAGCATTTT; CDR3: CAWSGSRNQPQHF; D: .; V: TRBV30; size: .; J: TRBJ1-5
DNA: TGTGCCAGCAGCCCGCAGCGGGGGCTGCCTGAGGGTGAGCAGTTCTTC; CDR3: CASSPQRGLPEGEQFF; D: TRBD2; V: TRBV7-3; size: .; J: TRBJ2-1
DNA: TGTGCCAGCAGGGACCAGGGGCCTTCTGGAAACACCATATATTTT; CDR3: CASRDQGPSGNTIYF; D: .; V: TRBV28; size: few; J: TRBJ1-3
DNA: TGCGCCAGCAGCCCATGGACAGCGCGCTCTGGAAACACCATATATTTT; CDR3: CASSPWTARSGNTIYF; D: .; V: TRBV5-1; size: .; J: TRBJ1-3
DNA: TGCGCCAGCAGCCCTGTATTTACGGGGAGGCAGCCCCAGCATTTT; CDR3: CASSPVFTGRQPQHF; D: .; V: TRBV4-1; size: .; J: TRBJ1-5
DNA: TGTGCCAGCAGCTCAAACAGGTTTTCCTACGAGCAGTACTTC; CDR3: CASSSNRFSYEQYF; D: .; V: TRBV11-3; size: .; J: TRBJ2-7
DNA: TGTGCCACCTCACTAGCGGGGGGGAACGAGCAGTACTTC; CDR3: CATSLAGGNEQYF; D: TRBD2; V: TRBV6-1; size: .; J: TRBJ2-7
DNA: TGTGCCAGCAGCTTTCAGACTAGCCCGCCAACAGATACGCAGTATTTT; CDR3: CASSFQTSPPTDTQYF; D: TRBD2; V: TRBV7-6; size: .; J: TRBJ2-3
DNA: TGTGCCAGCAGCCTTGCAGGGACAGGGGTGGGTGGCTACACCTTC; CDR3: CASSLAGTGVGGYTF; D: TRBD1; V: TRBV7-9; size: .; J: TRBJ1-2
DNA: TGCGCCAGCAGCTCGCAGGGGATGGGGACTAATGAAAAACTGTTTTTT; CDR3: CASSSQGMGTNEKLFF; D: .; V: TRBV5-1; size: .; J: TRBJ1-4
DNA: TGCAGCGGACGTCAGGGGGAAGAGACCCAGTACTTC; CDR3: CSGRQGEETQYF; D: TRBD1; V: TRBV29-1; size: .; J: TRBJ2-5
DNA: TGCGCCAGCAGTTGGCACGGAGCGGAGCAGTACTTC; CDR3: CASSWHGAEQYF; D: .; V: TRBV10-2; size: .; J: TRBJ2-5
DNA: TGTGCCAGCAGGACTAGCGGGGGTGCAGATACGCAGTATTTT; CDR3: CASRTSGGADTQYF; D: TRBD2; V: TRBV2; size: .; J: TRBJ2-3
DNA: TGTGCCAGCAGCGCCGCCGCGGGGGCCTACACCGGGGAGCTGTTTTTT; CDR3: CASSAAAGAYTGELFF; D: .; V: TRBV9; size: .; J: TRBJ2-2
DNA: TGCGCCAGCAGTGAGTCGGTGGGACAGAGAATAATCACTGAAGCTTTCTTT; CDR3: CASSESVGQRIITEAFF; D: TRBD1; V: TRBV10-1; size: .; J: TRBJ1-1
DNA: TGCGCCAGCAGTTTGGACAGGGACTATGGCTACACCTTC; CDR3: CASSLDRDYGYTF; D: TRBD1; V: TRBV10-1; size: .; J: TRBJ1-2
DNA: TGTGCCAGTAGTATAGATCAAGACGGGGGAGAGGTCGAGCAGTACTTC; CDR3: CASSIDQDGGEVEQYF; D: .; V: TRBV19; size: .; J: TRBJ2-7
DNA: TGCGCCAGCAGCCAGACTCCGGGACAGCCTTACGAGCAGTACTTC; CDR3: CASSQTPGQPYEQYF; D: TRBD1; V: TRBV4-1; size: .; J: TRBJ2-7
DNA: TGTGCCAGCAGACCCTCGGGGGGTCCCTACGAGCAGTACTTC; CDR3: CASRPSGGPYEQYF; D: TRBD2; V: TRBV6-5; size: .; J: TRBJ2-7